This T cell receptor beta chain was retrieved from a study of cytomegalovirus exposure and HLA in healthy donors. Background on the study: A prior analysis found about 120 million unique TCR beta sequences from 170 million or so T cells.

Comment on this clone: Its antigen is undetermined.

V lost 4 bases, J lost 7 bases, and 12 bases lay in between. This CDR3 is built from 12 residues. The V gene's germline CDR1 is SGHRS and CDR2 YFSETQ. In the PCR, 60 Vbeta and 13 Jbeta primers were used. Per the original methods: In a later analysis, 60 million to 90 million unique TCR beta chains included roughly 11 million shared by two or more donors. Here immunoSEQ multiplex PCR was the method, and the copy in TCRdb shows in-frame clones only, minus some. The V and J calls and clone size are taken from that table; D and trimming were inferred from the DNA. The sample yields about 98,000 clones, 60% to 75% seen once. The study's findings and limits: The authors assumed roughly uniform sequencing depth across donors for presence/absence analyses. Cytomegalovirus-associated status was assigned to about 180 TCR beta chains.

Sequencing used PBMCs. This clonotype was obtained from a female donor in good health and CMV-seronegative. The chain recombines TRBV5-1 with TRBJ2-7; TRBD1 might be the D (6 bases). The CDR3 DNA is TGCGCCAGCAGCCAACAGGGAAGTGAGCAGTACTTC. It specifies CASSQQGSEQYF.